This T cell receptor beta chain is from a study of blood T cell repertoires in COVID-19. Study-wide background: Both acute and convalescent COVID-19 samples were obtained from the United States, Italy and Spain. From T cells, B-cell-depleted T cells, or PBMCs came the material, which was cDNA or gDNA.

Looked up from germline, CDR1 is MNHEY and CDR2 is SMNVEV (reference sequence). The length of the CDR3 is 15 residues. Trimming stripped 0 bases from V and 5 bases from J, with 12 bases between. Clones were read by immunoSEQ multiplex PCR, and TCRdb kept only the in-frame ones, dropping some. Found here are about 220,000 clones, roughly 80% of them singletons; the top ten hold roughly 5%. This clone was counted ten times or more. The sequencing sample was made of peripheral blood. This TCR derives from a human donor in a cohort sampled during active COVID-19. This chain links TRBV27 with TRBJ2-3, with TRBD2 as a possible D gene (6 bases). CDR3 nucleotides: TGTGCCAGCAGTTTATCCTCGGGAGTCGTAGATACGCAGTATTTT. It translates to CASSLSSGVVDTQYF.